One sample yielded the 5 T cell receptor beta chains listed below, sequenced in a study of memory CD4+ T cells and cytomegalovirus serostatus. Single viable CD3+CD4+CD8-CD45RO+ cells were sorted as the memory CD4+ T cells. Generated by immunoSEQ multiplex PCR, the TCRdb table keeps only in-frame clones and is missing some. The sample shows approximately 50,000 clones, just under 80% of them seen only once. Sequencing was performed on memory CD4+ T cells from blood. The receptor source for this set is an adult in good health and CMV-seronegative.

This chain connects TRBV29-1 to TRBJ2-3; D is tentatively TRBD1 or TRBD2 (7 bases each). Trimming shortened V by 0 bases and J by 3 bases, and 19 bases separated the two germline ends. Per the germline V gene, CDR1 is SQVTM and CDR2 is ANQGSEA. This CDR3 has 17 residues. CDR3 residues: CSVEDLQGGGLTDTQYF. The CDR3 region has the DNA TGCAGCGTTGAAGATCTCCAGGGAGGGGGCCTAACAGATACGCAGTATTTT.

The rearrangement links TRBV5-1 to TRBJ2-7; no firm D call. CDR1 is SGHRS and CDR2 is YFSETQ in the germline V gene. V was cut by 0 bases and J by 3 bases, with 4 bases left in between. This CDR3 spans 12 amino acids. CDR3 sequence (DNA): TGCGCCAGCAGCTTGGAGGACTACGAGCAGTACTTC. Translating gives CASSLEDYEQYF.

V gene TRBV9 combines with J gene TRBJ2-7, with 9 bases fitting TRBD1. The germline CDR1 and CDR2 sequences are SGDLS and YYNGEE. The CDR3 contains 14 residues. After removal of 0 bases from V and 5 bases from J, the junction contained 3 bases not matched to a gene. DNA of the CDR3: TGTGCCAGCAGCGTAGAGGGACAGGGCCACGAGCAGTACTTC. It codes for CASSVEGQGHEQYF.

This chain connects TRBV7-2 to TRBJ2-1; TRBD2 agrees at 10 bases. This CDR3 has 15 amino acids. The junction had 7 bases not matched to a gene; V was cut back by 2 bases and J by 9 bases. Germline V gene lookup returns CDR1 SGHTA and CDR2 FQGNSA. CDR3 loop: CASSLLAGGISEQFF. CDR3 in DNA: TGTGCCAGCAGCTTATTAGCGGGAGGTATAAGTGAGCAGTTCTTC.

This chain uses TRBV19 with TRBJ2-7, with D perhaps matching TRBD1 (6 bases). The CDR3 loop spans 14 amino acids. Trimming left V 5 bases short and J 0 bases short, with 11 bases between. Looked up from germline, CDR1 is LNHDA and CDR2 is SQIVND (reference sequence). CDR3 in DNA: TGTGCCAGTAGTTCCAGGACAGACTCCTACGAGCAGTACTTC. The encoded protein is CASSSRTDSYEQYF.